This T cell receptor beta chain stems from a study of CD4 T cells in relation to SARS-CoV-2 and coronaviruses. The unexposed donors gave CD4+ T cells in about 2010-2019, prior to COVID-19. CD4 enrichment then naive enrichment separated naive from memory CD4+ cells. Germline CDR1 MNHNS, CDR2 SASEGT. The V end lost 1 base, the J end lost 4 bases, and 11 bases lay between the germline ends. The length of the CDR3 is 15 residues. Libraries were prepared by immunoSEQ multiplex PCR; TCRdb keeps only in-frame clonotypes and omits some of them. This sample carries 55,000 to 70,000 clones, more than 85% of them seen once, and the ten largest clones take around 0.23%.

The chain employs TRBV6-1 and TRBJ1-3; D is undetermined. The sequence was obtained from a human donor in good health. Sequenced input: naive CD4+ T cells from PBMCs. Subset indicated: naive CD4+ T cells isolated by negative enrichment. CDR3 residues: CASSEGPTRGNTIYF. As DNA, the CDR3 is TGTGCCAGCAGTGAAGGGCCAACACGCGGAAACACCATATATTTT.